The present entry profiles one TCR beta chain with its context. Antigen: not known. These data come from a study of T-cell reconstitution after alpha-beta-depleted transplantation in children. Unique molecular identifiers were used to barcode this TCRbeta library. TCRdb reprocessed the PCR reads with MiXCR, giving one entry per CDR3 protein. This repertoire shows about 540,000 distinct CDR3 sequences, approximately 30% found once; its top ten account for 30% to 40%. Whole-study findings and limits: Several hundred rapidly expanded clones from non-depleted graft cells reportedly supplied alpha-beta T cells about two months post-transplant.

Trimming stripped 3 bases from V and 4 bases from J, with 16 bases between. The CDR3 covers 15 residues. The V gene's germline CDR1 is DFQATT and CDR2 SNEGSKA (reference sequence). The sequence was obtained from a boy younger than two with Wiskott-Aldrich syndrome, due to receive a stem cell transplant. V usage is TRBV20-1 and J usage is TRBJ2-1; D might be TRBD1 or TRBD2, each matching 6 bases. The sample in question was PBMCs, obtained before TCRalphabeta/CD19-depleted stem cell transplant. The CDR3 loop reads CSASQHGGPYNEQFF. The CDR3 DNA reads as TGCAGTGCTAGCCAGCACGGGGGCCCGTACAATGAGCAGTTCTTC.